Shown below are 14 T cell receptor beta chains from a single sample sequenced in a study of blood T cell repertoires in COVID-19. Only in-frame clones appear in the TCRdb table, and some are missing; sequencing was by immunoSEQ multiplex PCR. The table shows approximately 54,000 clones, with just over 90% occurring only once. Sample: peripheral blood. These receptors were taken from a woman in her thirties or forties with active COVID-19.

The rearrangement joins TRBV21-1 to TRBJ2-6; TRBD2 is taken as the D call from the table, unchecked against the DNA. TRBV21-1 is a recognized pseudogene. There are 17 residues in the CDR3. The CDR3 bases are TGTGCCAGCAGCTCCTGTCTTGGACTCCCTGGGGCCAACGTCCTGACTTTC. This sequence encodes CASSSCLGLPGANVLTF.

This chain links TRBV30 with TRBJ1-1; TRBD1 agrees at 7 bases. J lost 1 base, V lost 0 bases, and 8 bases had no gene match. Germline-derived CDR1 and CDR2 are GTSNPN and SVGIG (reference sequence). The CDR3 has 16 amino acids. CDR3 DNA sequence: TGTGCCTGGAGTGTCCCCCCGACAGGGAGGAACACTGAAGCTTTCTTT. This translates into CAWSVPPTGRNTEAFF.

V gene TRBV5-4 combines with J gene TRBJ1-2; 9 bases are a match to TRBD1. J lost 8 bases, V lost 3 bases, and 8 bases had no gene match. The CDR3 runs to 14 residues. CDR1 and CDR2 from the germline V gene are SGHNT and YYREEE (reference sequence). DNA for the CDR3: TGTGCCAGCAGCTCGGGACAGGGAGTAGAGGGCTACACCTTC. Translating gives CASSSGQGVEGYTF.

The CDR3 loop is CASSEKVGVGGNTIYF. CDR3 DNA: TGTGCCAGCAGTGAAAAAGTAGGGGTTGGTGGAAACACCATATATTTT. V is TRBV6-1 and J is TRBJ1-3; D possibly corresponds to TRBD1 (5 bases). The CDR3 is made up of 16 amino acids. The germline V and J ends were trimmed by 2 bases and 3 bases, with 14 bases remaining between them. CDR1 is MNHNS, CDR2 SASEGT, per germline.

This clone was found once. V usage is TRBV5-4 and J usage is TRBJ1-2; D is perhaps TRBD1 (6 bases). CDR1 SGHNT and CDR2 YYREEE come from the germline V gene (reference sequence). V was clipped by 0 bases and J by 4 bases, with 7 bases between them. This CDR3 is built from 13 residues. CDR3 sequence reads: CASSLGTVYGYTF. In nucleotides, the CDR3 is TGTGCCAGCAGCTTGGGGACAGTCTATGGCTACACCTTC.

The chain is built from TRBV19 and TRBJ1-1; D is unclear. V was clipped by 8 bases and J by 8 bases, with 21 bases between them. The V gene's germline CDR1 is LNHDA and CDR2 SQIVND (reference sequence). This CDR3 region has 14 residues. The CDR3 loop reads CASDLGGISREAFF. CDR3 in DNA: TGTGCCAGTGACCTAGGAGGGATTTCTAGGGAAGCTTTCTTT.

The V and J genes are TRBV11-3 and TRBJ2-5, with 10 bases that match TRBD1. V gave up 5 bases and J gave up 5 bases; unmatched junction bases: 14. Germline V gives CDR1 SGHNT, CDR2 YENEEA. This CDR3 is 17 amino acids long. The CDR3 protein is CASSPRGPDRGHETQYF. CDR3 DNA sequence: TGTGCCAGCAGCCCCCGCGGCCCAGACAGGGGGCATGAGACCCAGTACTTC. Drawing the rest from reference TRBV11-3 and TRBJ2-5, the complete variable domain is EAGVVQSPRYKIIEKKQPVAFWCNPISGHNTLYWYLQNLGQGPELLIRYENEEAVDDSQLPKDRFSAERLKGVDSTLKIQPAELGDSAVYLCASSPRGPDRGHETQYFGPGTRLLVL.

The chain recombines TRBV9 with TRBJ1-4; D gene ambiguous. Germline V gives CDR1 SGDLS, CDR2 YYNGEE. This CDR3 is built from 14 residues. Trimming cost V 0 bases and J 5 bases, with 8 bases left between them. The CDR3 reads CASSVGRRNEKLFF. The CDR3, as DNA: TGTGCCAGCAGCGTAGGCCGCAGGAATGAAAAACTGTTTTTT.

The count of this clone is one. CDR3 sequence: CASSLAGTNTGELFF. The CDR3 DNA sequence: TGTGCCAGCAGTTTAGCGGGGACGAACACCGGGGAGCTGTTTTTT. This chain joins TRBV28 and TRBJ2-2, with D perhaps matching TRBD2 (6 bases). This CDR3 spans 15 amino acids. Germline CDR1 reads MDHEN; CDR2 reads SYDVKM. Trimming left V 2 bases short and J 0 bases short, with 7 bases between.

The rearrangement joins TRBV30 to TRBJ1-6; TRBD1 aligns across 7 bases. With 3 bases clipped from V and 8 bases from J, the junction kept 7 bases outside the gene matches. Germline V gene data show CDR1 as GTSNPN and CDR2 as SVGIG (reference sequence). This CDR3 is built from 14 residues. The CDR3 reads CAWSNRGSDSPLHF. The CDR3 nucleotides are TGTGCCTGGAGCAACAGGGGAAGTGATTCACCCCTCCACTTT.

The V call is TRBV28, the J call TRBJ1-1, with 8 bases matching TRBD1. Per the germline V gene, CDR1 is MDHEN and CDR2 is SYDVKM. CDR3 length: 13 residues. The ends lost 6 bases at V and 4 bases at J; junction bases unmatched: 4. CDR3 region: CASRGQGATEAFF. DNA for the CDR3: TGTGCCAGCAGGGGCCAGGGGGCCACTGAAGCTTTCTTT. The whole variable domain, remainder taken from reference TRBV28 and TRBJ1-1, is DVKVTQSSRYLVKRTGEKVFLECVQDMDHENMFWYRQDPGLGLRLIYFSYDVKMKEKGDIPEGYSVSREKKERFSLILESASTNQTSMYLCASRGQGATEAFFGQGTRLTVV.

The chain is built from TRBV5-6 and TRBJ2-3, with 13 bases matching TRBD2. The V gene's germline CDR1 is SGHDT and CDR2 YYEEEE. V lost 2 bases, J lost 3 bases, and 6 bases stayed unmatched. This CDR3 is 17 amino acids long. CDR3 DNA: TGTGCCAGCAGCTTACGGACTAGCGGGGGTTCAACAGATACGCAGTATTTT. Translated: CASSLRTSGGSTDTQYF.

This chain uses TRBV20-1 with TRBJ2-1, with 13 nucleotides matching TRBD2. Germline values: CDR1 DFQATT, CDR2 SNEGSKA (reference sequence). The CDR3 consists of 13 residues. V was clipped by 6 bases and J by 11 bases; unmatched bases: 7. The CDR3 is CSASSLAGGKQFF. CDR3 coding DNA: TGCAGTGCCAGTTCACTAGCGGGGGGGAAGCAGTTCTTC.

This chain connects TRBV5-1 to TRBJ1-3; a weak D match, TRBD1 (6 bases). The germline V gene encodes CDR1 SGHRS and CDR2 YFSETQ. The V end lost 3 bases, the J end lost 2 bases, and 15 bases lay between the germline ends. The CDR3 has 16 residues. The CDR3 loop is CASSSDAGAPGNTIYF. In DNA form, the CDR3 reads TGCGCCAGCAGCTCGGATGCAGGGGCCCCTGGAAACACCATATATTTT.